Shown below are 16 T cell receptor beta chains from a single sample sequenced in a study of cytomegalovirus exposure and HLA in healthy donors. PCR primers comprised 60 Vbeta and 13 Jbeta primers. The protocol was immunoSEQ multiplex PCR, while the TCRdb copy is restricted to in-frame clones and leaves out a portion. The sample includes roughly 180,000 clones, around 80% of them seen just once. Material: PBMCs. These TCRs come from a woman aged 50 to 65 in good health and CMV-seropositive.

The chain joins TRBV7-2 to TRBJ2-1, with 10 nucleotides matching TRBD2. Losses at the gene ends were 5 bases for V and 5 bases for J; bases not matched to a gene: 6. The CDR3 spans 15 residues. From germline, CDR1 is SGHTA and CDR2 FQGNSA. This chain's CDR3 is CASSPRLAGDNEQFF. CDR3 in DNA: TGTGCCAGCAGCCCCAGGCTAGCGGGGGACAATGAGCAGTTCTTC.

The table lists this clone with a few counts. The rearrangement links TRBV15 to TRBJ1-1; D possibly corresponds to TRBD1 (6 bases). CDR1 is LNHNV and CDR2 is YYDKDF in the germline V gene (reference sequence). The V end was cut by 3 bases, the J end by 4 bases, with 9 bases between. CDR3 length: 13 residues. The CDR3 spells CATSSFRGTEAFF. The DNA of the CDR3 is TGTGCCACCAGCAGCTTCAGGGGCACTGAAGCTTTCTTT.

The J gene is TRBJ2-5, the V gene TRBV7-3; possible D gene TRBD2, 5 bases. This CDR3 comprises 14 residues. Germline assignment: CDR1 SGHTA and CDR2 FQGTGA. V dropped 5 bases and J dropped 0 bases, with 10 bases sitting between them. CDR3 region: CASSQAANQETQYF. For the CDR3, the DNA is TGTGCCAGCAGCCAAGCGGCCAACCAAGAGACCCAGTACTTC.

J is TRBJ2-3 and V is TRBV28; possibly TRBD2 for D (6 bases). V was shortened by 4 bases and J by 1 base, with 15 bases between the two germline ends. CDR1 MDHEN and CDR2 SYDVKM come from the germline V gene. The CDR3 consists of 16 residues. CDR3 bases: TGTGCCAGCAGTTGGGGTCCTCCGGGGGGCACAGATACGCAGTATTTT. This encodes CASSWGPPGGTDTQYF.

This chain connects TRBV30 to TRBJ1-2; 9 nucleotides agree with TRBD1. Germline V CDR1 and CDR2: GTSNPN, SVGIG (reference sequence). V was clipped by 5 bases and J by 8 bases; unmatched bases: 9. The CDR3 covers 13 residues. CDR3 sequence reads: CAWGPQGAEGYTF. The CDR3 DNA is TGTGCCTGGGGCCCACAGGGGGCGGAGGGCTACACCTTC.

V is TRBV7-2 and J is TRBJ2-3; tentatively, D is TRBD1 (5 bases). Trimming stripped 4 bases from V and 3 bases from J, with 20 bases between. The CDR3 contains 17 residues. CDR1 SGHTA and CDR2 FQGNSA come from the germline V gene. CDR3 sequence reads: CASSSSIGAVATDTQYF. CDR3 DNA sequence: TGTGCCAGCAGCTCCTCCATAGGGGCGGTGGCGACAGATACGCAGTATTTT.

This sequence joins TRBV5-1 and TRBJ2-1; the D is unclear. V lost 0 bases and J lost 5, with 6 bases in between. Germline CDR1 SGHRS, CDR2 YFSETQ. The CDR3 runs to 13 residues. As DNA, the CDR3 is TGCGCCAGCAGCTTGGACTCGAACAATGAGCAGTTCTTC. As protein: CASSLDSNNEQFF.

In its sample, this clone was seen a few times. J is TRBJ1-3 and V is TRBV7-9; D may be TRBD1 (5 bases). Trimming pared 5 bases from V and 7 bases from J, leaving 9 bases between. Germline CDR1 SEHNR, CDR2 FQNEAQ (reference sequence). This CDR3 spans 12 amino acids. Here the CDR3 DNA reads TGTGCCAGCAGCGGATCAGGGAACACCATATATTTT. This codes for CASSGSGNTIYF.

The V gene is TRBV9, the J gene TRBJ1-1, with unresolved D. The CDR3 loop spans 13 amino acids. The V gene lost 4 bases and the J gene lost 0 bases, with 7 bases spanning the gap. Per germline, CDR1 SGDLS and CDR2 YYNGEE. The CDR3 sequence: CASSRQVNTEAFF. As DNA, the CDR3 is TGTGCCAGCAGCAGACAAGTGAACACTGAAGCTTTCTTT.

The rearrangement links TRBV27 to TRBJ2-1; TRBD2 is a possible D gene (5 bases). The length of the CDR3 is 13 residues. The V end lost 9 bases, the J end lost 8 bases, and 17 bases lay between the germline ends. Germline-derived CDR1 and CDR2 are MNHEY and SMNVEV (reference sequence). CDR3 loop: CASGLATGHEQFF. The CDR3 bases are TGTGCCAGTGGACTTGCCACCGGTCATGAGCAGTTCTTC.

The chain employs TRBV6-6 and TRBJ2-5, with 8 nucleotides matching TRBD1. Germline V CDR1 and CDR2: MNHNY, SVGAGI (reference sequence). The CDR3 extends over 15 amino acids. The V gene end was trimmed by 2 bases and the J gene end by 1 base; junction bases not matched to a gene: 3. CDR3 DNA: TGTGCCAGCAGTTACCCTGGACAGGGCCAAGAGACCCAGTACTTC. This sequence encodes CASSYPGQGQETQYF.

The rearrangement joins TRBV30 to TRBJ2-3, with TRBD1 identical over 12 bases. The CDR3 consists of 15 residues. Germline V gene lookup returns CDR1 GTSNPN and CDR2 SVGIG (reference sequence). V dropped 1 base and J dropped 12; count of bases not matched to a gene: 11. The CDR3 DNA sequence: TGTGCCTGGAGTGACGGGACAGGGGGCCCCTCTGCTCAGTATTTT. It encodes CAWSDGTGGPSAQYF.

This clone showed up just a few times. CDR3 DNA: TGTGCCAGCCGTCGGTTAATGGGGCCGGTGTACTTC. Protein: CASRRLMGPVYF. V is TRBV27 and J is TRBJ2-7, with D possibly matching TRBD1 (5 bases). CDR1 and CDR2 (germline): MNHEY, SMNVEV (reference sequence). CDR3 length: 12 amino acids. V lost 8 bases and J 12 bases, leaving 20 bases between the germline ends.

CDR3 coding DNA: TGTGCCAGCAGGCCCTCCGGGACTAGCAGGCGGGGGGGGCAGTATTTT. Its translation: CASRPSGTSRRGGQYF. The V gene is TRBV27, the J gene TRBJ2-3, with 9 bases aligning to TRBD2. In germline, CDR1 is MNHEY, CDR2 SMNVEV (reference sequence). The CDR3 totals 16 residues. Unmatched junction bases numbered 18, after V lost 6 bases and J lost 11 bases.

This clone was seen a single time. CDR3 residues: CASSLRGANVLTF. CDR3 nucleotides: TGTGCCAGCAGTTTGCGAGGGGCCAACGTCCTGACTTTC. The rearrangement links TRBV28 to TRBJ2-6; the D is unclear. CDR3 length equals 13 residues. V was trimmed by 3 bases and J by 4 bases, leaving 4 bases between them. CDR1 and CDR2 (germline): MDHEN, SYDVKM. The full variable domain, rest sourced from reference TRBV28 and TRBJ2-6, is DVKVTQSSRYLVKRTGEKVFLECVQDMDHENMFWYRQDPGLGLRLIYFSYDVKMKEKGDIPEGYSVSREKKERFSLILESASTNQTSMYLCASSLRGANVLTFGAGSRLTVL.

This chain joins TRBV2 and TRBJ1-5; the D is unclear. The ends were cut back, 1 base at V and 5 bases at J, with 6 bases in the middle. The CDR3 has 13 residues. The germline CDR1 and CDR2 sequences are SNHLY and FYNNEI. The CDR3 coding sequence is TGTGCCAGCAGTGAAGAGCATGATCAGCCCCAGCATTTT. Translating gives CASSEEHDQPQHF.